This TCR beta chain was obtained from a study of T cells in Graves' hyperthyroidism and ophthalmopathy. Study overall: The initial diagnosis was the point when peripheral blood was collected, ahead of any treatment.

The V gene lost 3 bases and the J gene lost 2 bases, with 14 bases spanning the gap. CDR3 size: 15 residues. Germline V gene lookup returns CDR1 DFQATT and CDR2 SNEGSKA (reference sequence). Amplification of TCR beta CDR3 regions was performed using RNA transcripts as template. Primed by the HTBI set, a first-round RT-PCR was run on the TCR CDR3. TCRdb processed the multiplex PCR reads anew with MiXCR; each CDR3 protein has one entry. Here the sample spans around 690,000 distinct CDR3 sequences, roughly a sixth being singletons. The study, taken as a whole, reports: Most clonotypes expanded in the thyroid (above 0.001) were also present in blood.

Exclusions: uncontrolled infection, other autoimmune disease, pregnancy, lactation. Used for diagnoses were clinical symptoms, serum thyroxine and TRAb, thyroid ultrasound and orbital computed tomography. With regard to this clonotype: Its specificity is not known.

This rearrangement joins TRBV20-1 to TRBJ1-3; D not resolved. This TCR was recovered from a man aged 45-65 years with Graves' hyperthyroidism. Sequencing used blood. The CDR3 DNA reads as TGCAGTGCTAGTTCAGCCTATCGGACTGGAAACACCATATATTTT. It is translated as CSASSAYRTGNTIYF.